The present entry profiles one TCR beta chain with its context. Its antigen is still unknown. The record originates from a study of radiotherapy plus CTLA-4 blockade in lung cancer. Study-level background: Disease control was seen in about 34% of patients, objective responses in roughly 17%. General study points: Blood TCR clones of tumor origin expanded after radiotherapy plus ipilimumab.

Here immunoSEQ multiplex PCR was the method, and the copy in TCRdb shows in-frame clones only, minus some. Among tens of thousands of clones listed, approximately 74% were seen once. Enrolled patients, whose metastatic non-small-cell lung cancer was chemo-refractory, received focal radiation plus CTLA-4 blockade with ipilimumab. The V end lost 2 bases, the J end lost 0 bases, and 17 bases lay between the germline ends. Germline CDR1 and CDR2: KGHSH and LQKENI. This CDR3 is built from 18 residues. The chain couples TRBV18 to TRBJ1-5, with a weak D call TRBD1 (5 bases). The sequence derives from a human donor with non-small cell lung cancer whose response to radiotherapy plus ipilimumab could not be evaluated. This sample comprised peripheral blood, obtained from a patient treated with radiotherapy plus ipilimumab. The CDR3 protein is CASSPAGNLIGSNQPQHF. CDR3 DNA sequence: TGTGCCAGCTCACCAGCAGGGAATTTAATAGGTAGCAATCAGCCCCAGCATTTT. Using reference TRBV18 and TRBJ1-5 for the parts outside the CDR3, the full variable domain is NAGVMQNPRHLVRRRGQEARLRCSPMKGHSHVYWYRQLPEEGLKFMVYLQKENIIDESGMPKERFSAEFPKEGPSILRIQQVVRGDSAAYFCASSPAGNLIGSNQPQHFGDGTRLSIL.